The source of this T cell receptor beta chain is a study of blood T cells in healthy people across ages. Primed by a sample-barcoded 5' primer and a J-beta primer mix, a second PCR proceeded for about 7 to 11 cycles. TCRdb analysed the 5' RACE reads with MiXCR anew, one entry per CDR3 protein. The sample lists hundreds of thousands of distinct CDR3 sequences; 24% were seen once. This CDR3 is built from 14 residues. V was clipped by 5 bases and J by 6 bases, with 14 bases between them. This sample was also put to use in a study of T cells of mothers and their children. This second study says: RNA extracted was entirely used for cDNA synthesis, roughly 1.6 ug per 15 ul.

This clonotype originated in a boy aged 5-17 years in good health. The chain recombines TRBV5-3 with TRBJ1-4, with D possibly TRBD1 on 5 matching bases. TRBV5-3 is filed as an ORF, its function uncertain. The sequencing input was blood. CDR3 sequence reads: CARRSDGQDEKLFF. Here the CDR3 DNA reads TGTGCCAGAAGATCGGACGGACAAGATGAAAAACTGTTTTTT.